This T cell receptor beta chain came from a study of breast tumors, draining lymph nodes, adjacent tissues. Study findings and constraints: Tumor TCR diversity was below lymph nodes but above nontumor tissue. Luminal-like breast cancer showed significantly higher tumor–nontumor repertoire similarity than basal-like. Data fit most tumor T cells coming from lymph node, expanding in tumor.

Samples came from axillary lymph nodes draining the breast cancer. A single record per CDR3 protein comes from TCRdb applying MiXCR to the multiplex PCR reads. The table includes around 140,000 distinct CDR3 sequences, less than 35% detected once. At least ten counts were recorded for this clonotype. Its target is unknown. Trimming cost V 8 bases and J 8 bases; bases outside gene matches: 2. Per germline, CDR1 SGHTA and CDR2 FQGNSA. The CDR3 length is 12 residues. The chain joins TRBV7-2 to TRBJ2-1, with 11 bases lining up with TRBD1. The sequence derives from a female donor with breast cancer. Some clones in this sample may be carry-over from other donors' samples. The sequenced sample consisted of axillary lymph node tissue. CDR3 sequence: CASGTGGYEQFF. The CDR3, as DNA: TGTGCCAGCGGGACAGGGGGTTATGAGCAGTTCTTC.